Described below is a single TCR beta chain sequence and its context. Antigen: not known. These data come from a study of shared clonotypes between healthy human individuals. The study, taken as a whole, reports: Owing to a small donor count, the genetic and exposure-history diversity represented was limited. The authors expected sequencing depth to affect clonotype sharing among donors.

The CDR3 spans 14 residues. The germline V gene has CDR1 SNHLY and CDR2 FYNNEI. The ends were cut back, 6 bases at V and 3 bases at J, with 15 bases in the middle. It was into CD45RA+ naive and CD45RA-negative memory subsets that the CD4+ cells were split. Per the study methods: For the immunoSEQ data, sequences were junction-only without quality scores, so filtering differed. Produced via immunoSEQ multiplex PCR; TCRdb's table is partial and in-frame only. V, J and clone size reflect that table, while D and trimming were determined from the DNA. The data hold around 700,000 clones, with roughly 70% observed a single time.

V gene TRBV2 combines with J gene TRBJ2-7; possible D gene TRBD1, 6 bases. The sequencing input was memory CD4+ T cells sorted from blood. The sample's subset: CD45RA-negative fraction. The sequence was collected from a woman in her twenties or thirties in good health. The CDR3 DNA follows: TGTGCCAGCAGAGATGACAGGTTATACTACGAGCAGTACTTC. Amino acids: CASRDDRLYYEQYF.